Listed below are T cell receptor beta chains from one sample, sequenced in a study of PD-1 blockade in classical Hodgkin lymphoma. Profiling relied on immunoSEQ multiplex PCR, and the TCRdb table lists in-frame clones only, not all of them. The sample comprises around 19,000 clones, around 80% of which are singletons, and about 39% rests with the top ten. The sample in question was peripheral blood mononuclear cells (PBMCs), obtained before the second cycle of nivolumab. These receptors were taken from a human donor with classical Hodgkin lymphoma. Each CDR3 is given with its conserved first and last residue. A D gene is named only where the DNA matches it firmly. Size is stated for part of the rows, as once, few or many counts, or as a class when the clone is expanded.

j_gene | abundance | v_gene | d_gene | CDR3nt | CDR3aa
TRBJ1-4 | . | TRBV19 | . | TGTGCCAGTAGTATAGGTGGCCGCGAGATAAGAGGGGAAAAACTGTTTTTT | CASSIGGREIRGEKLFF
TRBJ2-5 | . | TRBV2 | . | TGTGCCAGCAGTGGGGGGCGGCAAGAGACCCAGTACTTC | CASSGGRQETQYF
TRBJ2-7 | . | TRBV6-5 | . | TGTGCCAGCAGTTACAACAGTTTCTACGAGCAGTACTTC | CASSYNSFYEQYF
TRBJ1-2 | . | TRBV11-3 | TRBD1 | TGTGCCAGCAGCTTAAACCAGGGGGCGTATGGCTACACCTTC | CASSLNQGAYGYTF
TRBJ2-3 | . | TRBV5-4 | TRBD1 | TGTGCCAGCAGCTTAGGACAGGGACGGACAGATACGCAGTATTTT | CASSLGQGRTDTQYF
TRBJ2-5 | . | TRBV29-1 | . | TGCAGCGGCTTCGTGGAAGAGACCCAGTACTTC | CSGFVEETQYF
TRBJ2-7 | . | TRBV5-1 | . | TGCGCCAGCAGCTTGGGGGTACAGGGAACGCGAGAGCAGTACTTC | CASSLGVQGTREQYF
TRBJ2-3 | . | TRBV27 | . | TGTGCCAGCAGTTTATTAGGAGATACGCAGTATTTT | CASSLLGDTQYF
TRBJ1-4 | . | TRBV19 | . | TGTGCCAGTTTCGAAGGGATTACTGAAAAACTGTTTTTT | CASFEGITEKLFF
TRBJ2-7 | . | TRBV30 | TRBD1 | TGTGCCTGGAGTCCAGGTCCCAGGGGACAGGGGGGTCAGCAGTACTTC | CAWSPGPRGQGGQQYF
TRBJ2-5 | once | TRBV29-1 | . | TGCAGCGACAGGGTGGCCGAGACCCAGTACTTC | CSDRVAETQYF
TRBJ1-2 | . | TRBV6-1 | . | TGTGCCAGCAGTGGCCTGGGGCACCAATATGGCTACACCTTC | CASSGLGHQYGYTF
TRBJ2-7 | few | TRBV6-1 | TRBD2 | TGTGCCAGCAGCAATTTACTAGCGGGCGAGCAGTACTTC | CASSNLLAGEQYF
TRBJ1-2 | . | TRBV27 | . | TGTGCCAGCAGTTCCGGGGTCCTCTATGGCTACACCTTC | CASSSGVLYGYTF
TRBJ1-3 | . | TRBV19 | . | TGTGCCAGTAGTCCGGGGGGTCGAGGAAACACCATATATTTT | CASSPGGRGNTIYF
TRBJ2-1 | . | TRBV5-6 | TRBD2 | TGTGCCAGCAGCTGGACTGGGGGCGGGAGGGCCGGTGAGCAGTTCTTC | CASSWTGGGRAGEQFF
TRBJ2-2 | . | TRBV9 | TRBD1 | TGTGCCAGCAGCGCCCGGGACAGGCCAACCGGGGAGCTGTTTTTT | CASSARDRPTGELFF
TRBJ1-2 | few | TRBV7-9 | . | TGTGCCAGCAGCCTTACAGGCCCCTATGGCTACACCTTC | CASSLTGPYGYTF
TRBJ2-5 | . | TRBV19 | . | TGTGCCAGTAGTATTCGACCGGGGAAAGAGACCCAGTACTTC | CASSIRPGKETQYF
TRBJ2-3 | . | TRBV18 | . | TGTGCCAGCTCACCCCTAGGAGTGAGCACAGATACGCAGTATTTT | CASSPLGVSTDTQYF
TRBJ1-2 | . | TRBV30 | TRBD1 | TGTGCCTGGGCAGGGGGCGCAGGTGGCTACACCTTC | CAWAGGAGGYTF
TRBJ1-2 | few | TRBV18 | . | TGTGCCAGCTCAGGCCCTGGCAGGCCGTATGGCTACACCTTC | CASSGPGRPYGYTF
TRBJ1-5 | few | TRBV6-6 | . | TGTGCCAGCAGTTACCAGGTTAATCAGCCCCAGCATTTT | CASSYQVNQPQHF
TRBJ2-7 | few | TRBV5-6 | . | TGTGCCAGCAGCGCCAGGGGCACCCTCTCCTACGAGCAGTACTTC | CASSARGTLSYEQYF
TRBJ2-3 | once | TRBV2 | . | TGTGCCAGCAGTGACTTACCGGGTAGGAGCACAGATACGCAGTATTTT | CASSDLPGRSTDTQYF
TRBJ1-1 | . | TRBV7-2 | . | TGTGCCAGCAGCTTAGGGGGGACGAACACTGAAGCTTTCTTT | CASSLGGTNTEAFF
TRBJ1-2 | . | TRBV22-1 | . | TGTCCTGGGAGTGAGGTAGGAAAGCGAGAAAAGACCTATGGCTACACCTTC | CPGSEVGKREKTYGYTF
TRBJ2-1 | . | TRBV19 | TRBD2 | TGTGCCAGTAGTATAGTTGCGGGGGGTATCAACAATGAGCAGTTCTTC | CASSIVAGGINNEQFF
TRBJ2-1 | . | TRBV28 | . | TGTGCCAGCAGTAGGGGGAGCTCCTACAATGAGCAGTTCTTC | CASSRGSSYNEQFF
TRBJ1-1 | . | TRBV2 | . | TGCGCCCAAGTGGTGAGGGGGGGGGACACTGAAGCTTTCTTT | CAQVVRGGDTEAFF
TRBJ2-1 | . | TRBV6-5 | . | TGTGCCAGCAGTTACGGGGACTCCTCCAATGAGCAGTTCTTC | CASSYGDSSNEQFF
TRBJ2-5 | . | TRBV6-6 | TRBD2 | TGTGCCAGTCGGGGGGGCTGGGAGACCCAGTACTTC | CASRGGWETQYF
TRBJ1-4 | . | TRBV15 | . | TGTGCCACCAGCAGACCACAGGGAAGCGGGCAAAAACTGTTTTTT | CATSRPQGSGQKLFF
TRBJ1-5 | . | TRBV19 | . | TGTGCCAGTAGTACTGGGGGCGGACAGCCCCAGCATTTT | CASSTGGGQPQHF
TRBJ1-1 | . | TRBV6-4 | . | TGTGCCAGCAGCTCAAAGATAGACACTGAAGCTTTCTTT | CASSSKIDTEAFF
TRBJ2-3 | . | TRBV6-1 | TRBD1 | TGTGCCAGCAGTGGACAGGGAGATACGCAGTATTTT | CASSGQGDTQYF
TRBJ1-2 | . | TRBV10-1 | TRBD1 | TGCGCCAGCGATGAATCCGGGACAGATTATGGCTACACCTTC | CASDESGTDYGYTF
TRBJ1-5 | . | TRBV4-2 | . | TGTGCCAGCAGCCAAGGACAGTCGAATCAGCCCCAGCATTTT | CASSQGQSNQPQHF
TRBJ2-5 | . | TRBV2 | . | TGTGCCAGCATTGATCTAAACAGTCAAGAGACCCAGTACTTC | CASIDLNSQETQYF
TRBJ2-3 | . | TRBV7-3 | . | TGTGCCAGCAGCCGTGCCCCCCCGGGAGCTAGCACAGATACGCAGTATTTT | CASSRAPPGASTDTQYF
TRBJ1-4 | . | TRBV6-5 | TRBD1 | TGTGCCAGCAGTTTAGGACAGGGAAAACTGTTTTTT | CASSLGQGKLFF
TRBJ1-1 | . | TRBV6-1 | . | TGTGCCAGCAGTGAATATCTTCATAACACTGAAGCTTTCTTT | CASSEYLHNTEAFF
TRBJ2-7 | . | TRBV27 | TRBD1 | TGTGCCAGCAGGCCGGGACAGTACCTCTACGAGCAGTACTTC | CASRPGQYLYEQYF
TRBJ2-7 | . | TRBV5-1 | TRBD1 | TGCGCCAGCAGCTTGTTCCCCAGGGGGCTTTTCGAGCAGTACTTC | CASSLFPRGLFEQYF